Listed here are 22 T cell receptor beta chains from one sample, sequenced in a study of control samples from healthy donors and cancer patients. The method was immunoSEQ multiplex PCR; TCRdb's version includes in-frame clones alone and lacks a portion of them. The data show more than 45,000 clones, over 85% seen once. What was sequenced was PBMCs. Receptors originate from a woman between 45 and 65 years old with head and neck cancer.

The rearrangement links TRBV12-3 or TRBV12-4 to TRBJ1-1; no clear D. Trimming took off 6 bases at V and 6 bases at J, with 8 bases between the two ends. This CDR3 region has 11 residues. The CDR3 sequence: CASSRESEAFF. In nucleotides, the CDR3 is TGTGCCAGCAGCAGAGAGTCTGAAGCTTTCTTT.

V usage is TRBV2 and J usage is TRBJ1-5, with 7 bases lining up with TRBD1. Germline CDR1 is SNHLY and CDR2 is FYNNEI. V gave up 4 bases and J gave up 4 bases; unmatched junction bases: 1. CDR3 length: 13 amino acids. The CDR3 DNA follows: TGTGCCAGCAGTGTACAGGGGAATCAGCCCCAGCATTTT. Translating gives CASSVQGNQPQHF.

V gene TRBV3-1 (or the pseudogene TRBV3-2) combines with J gene TRBJ1-2; 10 bases agree with TRBD1. Trimming took 3 bases from V and 3 from J; bases not matched to a gene: 1. This CDR3 has 14 residues. The germline gives CDR1 LGHDT, CDR2 YNNKEL (reference sequence). The CDR3 nucleotides read TGTGCCAGCAGCCATGGACAGGGGGACTATGGCTACACCTTC. Its translation: CASSHGQGDYGYTF.

Only one count was recorded for this clone. The gene calls are TRBV4-2 and TRBJ1-4; tentative D call: TRBD1 (5 bases). This CDR3 is 15 amino acids long. Germline V gene data show CDR1 as LGHNA and CDR2 as YNFKEQ. V lost 1 base and J lost 7, with 13 bases in between. CDR3 nucleotides: TGTGCCAGCAGCCAAGGGTGGACATCGAGTGAAAAACTGTTTTTT. Protein sequence: CASSQGWTSSEKLFF.

This chain joins TRBV7-2 and TRBJ1-1, with D maybe TRBD1 (5 bases). The CDR3 has 14 residues. The germline V and J ends were trimmed by 0 bases and 0 bases, with 5 bases remaining between them. From germline, CDR1 is SGHTA and CDR2 FQGNSA. The CDR3 DNA follows: TGTGCCAGCAGCTTAGCACAGGTGAACACTGAAGCTTTCTTT. It specifies CASSLAQVNTEAFF.

This clone was observed a single time. This chain joins TRBV9 and TRBJ2-6; 8 positions agree with TRBD2. V shed 3 bases, J shed 4 bases, and the junction held 12 bases outside the gene matches. The length of the CDR3 is 18 residues. Per the germline V gene, CDR1 is SGDLS and CDR2 is YYNGEE. The CDR3 nucleotides read TGTGCCAGCAGCGCCCCTCCGGGGGGGGCCACCGGGGCCAACGTCCTGACTTTC. Amino acid sequence: CASSAPPGGATGANVLTF.

In DNA form, the CDR3 reads TGTGCCTGGAGTTCTTCCGGGACTTGGTCGACCGGGGAGCTGTTTTTT. Protein: CAWSSSGTWSTGELFF. The V call is TRBV30, the J call TRBJ2-2; a weak D match, TRBD2 (6 bases). With 2 bases removed from V and 5 bases from J, the gap between germline ends came to 18 bases. Germline-derived CDR1 and CDR2 are GTSNPN and SVGIG (reference sequence). The CDR3 is 16 amino acids.

V usage is TRBV4-1 and J usage is TRBJ1-1; D call uncertain. Looked up from germline, CDR1 is MGHRA and CDR2 is YSYEKL. This CDR3 comprises 15 residues. V was clipped by 2 bases and J by 4 bases, with 14 bases between them. This CDR3 reads CASSQSLTAGTEAFF. CDR3 sequence (DNA): TGCGCCAGCAGCCAATCCCTCACAGCGGGCACTGAAGCTTTCTTT.

The chain recombines TRBV7-2 with TRBJ1-1; D is undetermined. Trimming stripped 1 base from V and 1 base from J, with 10 bases between. Germline V gives CDR1 SGHTA, CDR2 FQGNSA. The CDR3 is made up of 15 amino acids. CDR3 protein: CASSLVEGWNTEAFF. As DNA, the CDR3 is TGTGCCAGCAGCTTAGTGGAGGGTTGGAACACTGAAGCTTTCTTT.

The J gene is TRBJ1-5, the V gene TRBV6-2 or TRBV6-3; TRBD1 might be the D (5 bases). The germline V and J ends were trimmed by 2 bases and 4 bases, with 6 bases remaining between them. This CDR3 is 13 amino acids long. CDR1 and CDR2 (germline): MNHEY, SVGEGT. The DNA of the CDR3 is TGTGCCAGCAGTTACAGGACAAATCAGCCCCAGCATTTT. Translating it yields CASSYRTNQPQHF.

The gene calls are TRBV12-3 or TRBV12-4 and TRBJ2-3; the D is unclear. Trimming removed 6 bases from V and 1 base from J, with 8 bases in between. The CDR3 extends over 13 amino acids. Here the CDR3 DNA reads TGTGCCAGCAGCCGTCGCGGCACAGATACGCAGTATTTT. Translated: CASSRRGTDTQYF.

The chain employs TRBV5-3 and TRBJ2-1; 12 nucleotides align to TRBD2. TRBV5-3 belongs to the ORF category, with a function that is uncertain. Trimming at V came to 0 bases and at J to 9 bases, leaving 1 base not matched to a gene. The CDR3 consists of 14 residues. The CDR3 nucleotides are TGTGCCAGAAGCTTGGAACTAGCGGGAGGTGAGCAGTTCTTC. It encodes CARSLELAGGEQFF.

This chain uses TRBV6-2 or TRBV6-3 with TRBJ2-1; the match to TRBD2 covers 11 bases. The CDR3 is made up of 17 amino acids. CDR1 MNHEY and CDR2 SVGEGT come from the germline V gene. V was pared by 4 bases and J by 8 bases, with 13 bases of the junction left unmatched. The CDR3 spells CASSSPSTSGRSDEQFF. The CDR3 DNA sequence: TGTGCCAGCAGTTCCCCCTCCACTAGCGGGAGATCTGATGAGCAGTTCTTC.

The rearrangement uses TRBV29-1 and TRBJ1-4; D is unresolved. This CDR3 is 11 amino acids long. The germline V and J ends were trimmed by 7 bases and 8 bases, with 11 bases remaining between them. CDR1 and CDR2 (germline): SQVTM, ANQGSEA. DNA of the CDR3: TGCAGCGCTGCCGTTAGGGAAAAACTGTTTTTT. Encoded protein: CSAAVREKLFF.

This clone was counted once. Here the CDR3 DNA reads TGTGCCAGCAGCATGGGGACAGGGGGGAAAGGAGATACGCAGTATTTT. This translates into CASSMGTGGKGDTQYF. The chain couples TRBV9 to TRBJ2-3, with 11 bases that match TRBD1. CDR1 is SGDLS and CDR2 is YYNGEE in the germline V gene. This CDR3 comprises 16 residues. V was clipped by 4 bases and J by 5 bases; unmatched bases: 9.

The chain employs TRBV7-2 and TRBJ1-6, with 10 bases matching TRBD1. Trimming took 5 bases from V and 8 from J; bases not matched to a gene: 9. The germline V gene encodes CDR1 SGHTA and CDR2 FQGNSA. The CDR3 consists of 16 residues. The chain's CDR3 is CASSQPRGQGYSPLHF. The CDR3 DNA reads as TGTGCCAGCAGCCAACCCAGGGGACAGGGGTATTCACCCCTCCACTTT.

Only one count was recorded for this clone. The rearrangement links TRBV6-4 to TRBJ2-7, with TRBD2 matching 8 bases. This CDR3 comprises 16 residues. Unmatched junction bases numbered 10, after V lost 6 bases and J lost 0 bases. Looked up from germline, CDR1 is MRHNA and CDR2 is SNTAGT. CDR3 in DNA: TGTGCCAGCAGGGGACTCGAGCGGGAGCTCTCCTACGAGCAGTACTTC. Translating gives CASRGLERELSYEQYF.

This chain links TRBV10-2 with TRBJ1-3; unclear D gene. Germline lookup yields CDR1 WSHSY and CDR2 SAAADI. The CDR3 contains 12 residues. Trimming removed 3 bases from V and 13 bases from J, with 13 bases in between. The CDR3 nucleotides read TGCGCCAGCAGTGACCCGAGGGCCCAAATATATTTT. Protein: CASSDPRAQIYF.

The chain recombines TRBV30 with TRBJ2-3; possibly TRBD1 or TRBD2 for D (5 bases each). Germline values: CDR1 GTSNPN, CDR2 SVGIG (reference sequence). The V end lost 4 bases, the J end lost 3 bases, and 17 bases lay between the germline ends. The CDR3 is made up of 15 amino acids. The CDR3 sequence is CAWTVTEGVTDTQYF. In DNA, the CDR3 is TGTGCCTGGACAGTGACAGAGGGAGTTACAGATACGCAGTATTTT.

The J gene is TRBJ1-2, the V gene TRBV6-5; maybe TRBD1 (6 bases). This CDR3 spans 14 amino acids. In germline, CDR1 is MNHEY, CDR2 SVGAGI. V dropped 8 bases and J dropped 2 bases, with 15 bases sitting between them. CDR3 coding DNA: TGTGCCAGCGGCCAACAGGGTCGGAACTATGGCTACACCTTC. It is translated as CASGQQGRNYGYTF.

The chain employs TRBV28 and TRBJ2-3, with 12 bases lining up with TRBD2. The CDR3 is 17 amino acids. Per the germline V gene, CDR1 is MDHEN and CDR2 is SYDVKM. The trim removed 3 bases at V and 5 bases at J, leaving 9 bases unmatched. The CDR3: CASSFVLAGGLVDTQYF. The CDR3 nucleotides read TGTGCCAGCAGTTTTGTTCTAGCGGGAGGGCTGGTAGATACGCAGTATTTT.

This chain uses TRBV5-1 with TRBJ1-5, with D possibly TRBD1 on 5 matching bases. The length of the CDR3 is 16 residues. Germline V CDR1 and CDR2: SGHRS, YFSETQ. V lost 4 bases, J lost 5 bases, and 19 bases lay in between. DNA for the CDR3: TGCGCCAGCAGCCCAGGGACGCCTGACCGCCATCAGCCCCAGCATTTT. Translation gives CASSPGTPDRHQPQHF. Looking up the rest from reference TRBV5-1 and TRBJ1-5 gives the full variable domain: KAGVTQTPRYLIKTRGQQVTLSCSPISGHRSVSWYQQTPGQGLQFLFEYFSETQRNKGNFPGRFSGRQFSNSRSEMNVSTLELGDSALYLCASSPGTPDRHQPQHFGDGTRLSIL.